This passage covers 27 T cell receptor beta chains from one sample sequenced in a study of T-cell memory formation after mild COVID-19 (dated by TCRdb to about 2021). To prepare the library, 5' RACE was applied. Reads for this sample came from an Illumina NovaSeq 6000. The public reads were run again by TCRdb, first through fastp at Q25 and then through MiXCR, and only productive beta chains were kept. Merged by CDR3 protein, the rows form single entries marked with the most common genes and DNA. In this sample the table shows hundreds of thousands of distinct CDR3 sequences, about 22% of which occur a single time. The ten largest account for roughly 8.1% of the sample. Sequencing input: PBMCs or a T cell subset sorted from them (not recorded which). The receptors originated from an adult woman who had mild COVID-19 (a few samples of this study predate the infection). The sample titles of this study are shuffled in the database, so cell type and time point are left out; the donor was told from shared clones.

This rearrangement joins TRBV7-6 to TRBJ2-3, with 7 bases identical to TRBD2. The CDR3 spans 16 residues. Germline V gives CDR1 SGHVS, CDR2 FNYEAQ. The ends lost 6 bases at V and 4 bases at J; junction bases unmatched: 13. The CDR3 DNA sequence: TGTGCCAGCAGGTCAGGACTAGATGGTGCTTCAGATACGCAGTATTTT. Its translation is CASRSGLDGASDTQYF.

The table lists this clonotype with a few counts. J is TRBJ1-4 and V is TRBV6-5, with 9 positions matching TRBD1. In germline, CDR1 is MNHEY, CDR2 SVGAGI. Trimming took 1 base from V and 7 from J; bases not matched to a gene: 4. The CDR3 extends over 15 amino acids. In DNA form, the CDR3 reads TGTGCCAGCAGTTACTACAGGGGGCATGGTGAAAAACTGTTTTTT. Protein sequence: CASSYYRGHGEKLFF.

The chain combines TRBV29-1 with TRBJ2-1; tentatively, D is TRBD1 (5 bases). V was shortened by 2 bases and J by 2 bases, with 13 bases between the two germline ends. Germline V gives CDR1 SQVTM, CDR2 ANQGSEA. This CDR3 comprises 15 residues. CDR3 protein: CSVERLGAPYNEQFF. The DNA for the CDR3 is TGCAGCGTTGAACGTCTTGGGGCCCCCTACAATGAGCAGTTCTTC.

There are a few counts of this clonotype. The chain has TRBV6-1 and TRBJ1-1, with D tentatively TRBD1 (6 bases). V was trimmed by 7 bases and J by 0 bases, leaving 21 bases between them. CDR3 length equals 17 residues. CDR1 MNHNS and CDR2 SASEGT come from the germline V gene. In DNA, the CDR3 is TGTGCCAGCACCTCACCCCCGGGGGGGGCCCTGAACACTGAAGCTTTCTTT. Its protein product is CASTSPPGGALNTEAFF.

This chain uses TRBV7-2 with TRBJ2-3; 11 bases line up with TRBD2. With 1 base clipped from V and 6 bases from J, the junction kept 9 bases outside the gene matches. In germline, CDR1 is SGHTA, CDR2 FQGNSA. The CDR3 is made up of 17 amino acids. CDR3 DNA sequence: TGTGCCAGCAGCTTAGTAGGTAGCGGGAGGGCCAAGGATACGCAGTATTTT. This gives the protein CASSLVGSGRAKDTQYF.

This rearrangement joins TRBV11-1 to TRBJ2-2; either TRBD1 or TRBD2 may supply D (7 bases each). Deletions cut 5 bases from V and 2 bases from J, with 15 bases between. This CDR3 contains 16 residues. The germline V gene encodes CDR1 SGHAT and CDR2 FQDESV (reference sequence). DNA of the CDR3: TGTGCCAGCAGCGCCCAGGGGGGGTTAAACACCGGGGAGCTGTTTTTT. Protein sequence: CASSAQGGLNTGELFF. The variable domain in full, completed from reference TRBV11-1 and TRBJ2-2, reads EAEVAQSPRYKITEKSQAVAFWCDPISGHATLYWYRQILGQGPELLVQFQDESVVDDSQLPKDRFSAERLKGVDSTLKIQPAELGDSAMYLCASSAQGGLNTGELFFGEGSRLTVL.

J is TRBJ2-1 and V is TRBV20-1; D possibly corresponds to TRBD2 (5 bases). The CDR3 extends over 15 amino acids. Germline CDR1 DFQATT, CDR2 SNEGSKA (reference sequence). Trimming left V 3 bases short and J 3 bases short, with 15 bases between. This CDR3 is CSASGLVFGYNEQFF. CDR3 coding DNA: TGCAGTGCTAGCGGACTGGTCTTCGGCTACAATGAGCAGTTCTTC.

Many counts were recorded for this clonotype. The V call is TRBV24-1, the J call TRBJ1-1; 8 bases line up with TRBD1. V was clipped by 4 bases and J by 5 bases; unmatched bases: 8. Germline CDR1 reads KGHDR; CDR2 reads SFDVKD. CDR3 size: 15 residues. CDR3 protein: CATSDGQGQETEAFF. DNA for the CDR3: TGTGCCACCAGTGACGGACAGGGACAGGAAACTGAAGCTTTCTTT.

This clonotype was seen a handful of times. The chain uses TRBV20-1 and TRBJ2-3, with a tentative D call TRBD1 (6 bases). CDR1 and CDR2 (germline): DFQATT, SNEGSKA (reference sequence). The CDR3 consists of 15 residues. The CDR3 loop reads CSADHRDIGTDTQYF. CDR3 coding DNA: TGCAGCGCGGATCACCGGGACATTGGCACAGATACGCAGTATTTT.

V gene TRBV27 combines with J gene TRBJ1-2; maybe TRBD1 (5 bases). In germline, CDR1 is MNHEY, CDR2 SMNVEV (reference sequence). V was shortened by 6 bases and J by 2 bases, with 16 bases between the two germline ends. There are 15 residues in the CDR3. This chain's CDR3 is CASRSGTDFNYGYTF. Written as DNA, the CDR3 is TGTGCCAGCAGATCCGGGACCGACTTCAACTATGGCTACACCTTC.

The gene calls are TRBV27 and TRBJ1-2, with 10 bases identical to TRBD1. V trimming: 0 bases; J trimming: 1 base; junction bases outside the gene matches: 8. The CDR3 loop spans 18 amino acids. CDR1 and CDR2 from the germline V gene are MNHEY and SMNVEV (reference sequence). CDR3 protein: CASSLSYRRDRGNYGYTF. CDR3 sequence (DNA): TGTGCCAGCAGTTTATCCTATCGCCGGGACAGGGGTAACTATGGCTACACCTTC.

The chain links TRBV20-1 to TRBJ2-7, with a tentative D call TRBD2 (6 bases). The CDR3 covers 14 residues. The germline V gene encodes CDR1 DFQATT and CDR2 SNEGSKA (reference sequence). V was clipped by 0 bases and J by 2 bases, with 11 bases between them. CDR3 in DNA: TGCAGTGCTAGAGATGGGGGGAAAGCCTACGAGCAGTACTTC. Protein sequence: CSARDGGKAYEQYF.

This clonotype was recorded many times. This chain joins TRBV5-5 and TRBJ1-4; the D gene is possibly TRBD1 (6 bases). V dropped 2 bases and J dropped 8 bases, with 10 bases sitting between them. The V gene's germline CDR1 is SGHKS and CDR2 YYEKEE (reference sequence). This CDR3 contains 13 residues. This chain's CDR3 is CASSFRTGEKLFF. The CDR3 DNA is TGTGCCAGCAGCTTCAGAACAGGGGAAAAACTGTTTTTT.

The chain links TRBV7-9 to TRBJ1-1; 7 nucleotides agree with TRBD1. The CDR3 runs to 18 residues. In germline, CDR1 is SEHNR, CDR2 FQNEAQ (reference sequence). The V segment lost 5 bases and the J segment 0 bases; nucleotides outside the gene matches: 15. In DNA form, the CDR3 reads TGTGCCAGCAGCCTACGACGGGACAGAGACGGAATGAACACTGAAGCTTTCTTT. Its translation: CASSLRRDRDGMNTEAFF.

In this sample, this clonotype turned up a few times. J is TRBJ2-1 and V is TRBV7-2, with D possibly TRBD2 on 6 matching bases. CDR1 is SGHTA and CDR2 is FQGNSA in the germline V gene. This CDR3 region has 15 residues. Trimming left V 3 bases short and J 2 bases short, with 11 bases between. The DNA of the CDR3 is TGTGCCAGCAGCTTGGCGGGGAATCCCTACAATGAGCAGTTCTTC. Its protein product is CASSLAGNPYNEQFF. The whole variable domain, filled in from reference TRBV7-2 and TRBJ2-1, reads GAGVSQSPSNKVTEKGKDVELRCDPISGHTALYWYRQSLGQGLEFLIYFQGNSAPDKSGLPSDRFSAERTGGSVSTLTIQRTQQEDSAVYLCASSLAGNPYNEQFFGPGTRLTVL.

This chain links TRBV12-3 or TRBV12-4 with TRBJ1-2, with unresolved D. The V end lost 5 bases, the J end lost 8 bases, and 18 bases lay between the germline ends. The CDR3 is 14 amino acids. For the CDR3, the DNA is TGTGCCAGCAGTCCCCGCGAGGGAGAAGGAGGCTACACCTTC. This encodes CASSPREGEGGYTF.

This clonotype was counted only a few times. This rearrangement joins TRBV5-4 to TRBJ1-2; D ambiguous. The length of the CDR3 is 16 residues. Germline CDR1 is SGHNT and CDR2 is YYREEE (reference sequence). V shed 1 base and J shed 5 bases, with 18 bases lying between them. The CDR3 coding sequence is TGTGCCAGCAGCTTGCTAACCTCTCGGATACCTTATGGCTACACCTTC. This translates into CASSLLTSRIPYGYTF.

V is TRBV29-1 and J is TRBJ2-3; D not certain. With 4 bases removed from V and 2 bases from J, the gap between germline ends came to 10 bases. Germline CDR1 is SQVTM and CDR2 is ANQGSEA. The CDR3 covers 13 residues. In nucleotides, the CDR3 is TGCAGCGTTGTTAGCAGAATCACAGATACGCAGTATTTT. Encoded protein: CSVVSRITDTQYF.

In this sample, this clonotype turned up a few times. The V and J genes are TRBV25-1 and TRBJ1-2; no definite D call. Germline assignment: CDR1 MGHDK and CDR2 SYGVNS. V was clipped by 4 bases and J by 3 bases, with 15 bases between them. The CDR3 length is 15 residues. CDR3 DNA: TGTGCCAGCAGTGGACTAGGAGGGCAGCACTATGGCTACACCTTC. Protein: CASSGLGGQHYGYTF.

The gene calls are TRBV20-1 and TRBJ1-4, with 10 bases matching TRBD1. This CDR3 has 14 residues. After removal of 5 bases from V and 5 bases from J, the junction contained 5 bases not matched to a gene. Germline V lookup: CDR1 DFQATT, CDR2 SNEGSKA (reference sequence). CDR3 nucleotide sequence: TGCAGTGCTCGAAGGACAGGGGGGAATGAAAAACTGTTTTTT. Its translation is CSARRTGGNEKLFF.

The CDR3 nucleotides are TGTGCCAGCTCACCACCGCCGAACACCGGGGAGCTGTTTTTT. Protein: CASSPPPNTGELFF. The V call is TRBV18, the J call TRBJ2-2; D unresolved. Germline V gene data show CDR1 as KGHSH and CDR2 as LQKENI. The V end lost 0 bases, the J end lost 0 bases, and 2 bases lay between the germline ends. The length of the CDR3 is 14 residues.

DNA of the CDR3: TGTGCCAGCAGCCGTCGTGTAGCGGGGGGCACAGATACGCAGTATTTT. Encoded protein: CASSRRVAGGTDTQYF. V gene TRBV5-6 combines with J gene TRBJ2-3; 9 positions match TRBD2. Germline CDR1 reads SGHDT; CDR2 reads YYEEEE. The CDR3 has 16 residues. V was clipped by 4 bases and J by 1 base; unmatched bases: 7.

This clonotype was detected once. The chain combines TRBV2 with TRBJ2-2; 7 nucleotides match TRBD1. CDR3 length: 14 residues. With V trimmed by 6 bases and J by 1 base, 2 bases remained unmatched. CDR1 is SNHLY and CDR2 is FYNNEI in the germline V gene. CDR3 sequence: CASRDRRNTGELFF. As DNA, the CDR3 is TGTGCCAGCAGGGACAGGAGGAACACCGGGGAGCTGTTTTTT.

The V and J genes are TRBV9 and TRBJ1-2; a possible D gene is TRBD1 (6 bases). Trimming cost V 0 bases and J 4 bases, with 16 bases left between them. CDR1 and CDR2 (germline): SGDLS, YYNGEE. The CDR3 covers 16 residues. The CDR3 is CASSVALTGPRYGYTF. The CDR3 DNA is TGTGCCAGCAGCGTAGCCCTCACAGGGCCGCGCTATGGCTACACCTTC.

This clonotype occurred a few times. V usage is TRBV24-1 and J usage is TRBJ1-2, with a tentative D call TRBD1 (6 bases). This CDR3 is built from 14 residues. Germline V CDR1 and CDR2: KGHDR, SFDVKD. Between the trimmed V and J ends, which lost 1 base and 7 bases, there was a span of 12 bases. The CDR3 sequence: CATSDFGGAAGYTF. The CDR3 nucleotides are TGTGCCACCAGTGATTTTGGGGGGGCCGCTGGCTACACCTTC.

The genes are TRBV7-6 and TRBJ1-1; a weak D match, TRBD1 (5 bases). The CDR3 runs to 16 residues. Trimming pared 2 bases from V and 1 base from J, leaving 14 bases between. CDR1 is SGHVS, CDR2 FNYEAQ, per germline. CDR3 protein: CASSLYTGTQNTEAFF. CDR3 in DNA: TGTGCCAGCAGCTTATATACCGGGACCCAGAACACTGAAGCTTTCTTT.

This clonotype was picked up a small number of times. V usage is TRBV6-5 and J usage is TRBJ2-1; 7 bases agree with TRBD1. The junction had 2 bases not matched to a gene; V was cut back by 2 bases and J by 4 bases. Germline V CDR1 and CDR2: MNHEY, SVGAGI. The CDR3 totals 14 residues. The CDR3 protein is CASSYRTGYNEQFF. CDR3 in DNA: TGTGCCAGCAGTTACAGGACAGGTTACAATGAGCAGTTCTTC.